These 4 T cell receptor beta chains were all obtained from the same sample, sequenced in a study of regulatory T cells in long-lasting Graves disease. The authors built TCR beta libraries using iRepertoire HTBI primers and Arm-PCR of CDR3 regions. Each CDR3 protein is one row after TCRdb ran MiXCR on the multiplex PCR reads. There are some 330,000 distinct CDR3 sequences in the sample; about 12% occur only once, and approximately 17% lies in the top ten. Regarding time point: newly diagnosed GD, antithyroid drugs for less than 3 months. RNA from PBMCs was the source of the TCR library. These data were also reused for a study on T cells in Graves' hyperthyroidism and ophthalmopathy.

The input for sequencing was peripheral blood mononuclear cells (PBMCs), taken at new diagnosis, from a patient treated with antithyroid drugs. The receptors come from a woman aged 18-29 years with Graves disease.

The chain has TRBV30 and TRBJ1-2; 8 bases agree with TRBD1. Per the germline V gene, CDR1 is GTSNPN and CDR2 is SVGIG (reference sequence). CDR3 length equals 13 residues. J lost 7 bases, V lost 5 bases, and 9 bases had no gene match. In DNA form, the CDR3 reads TGTGCCTGGGGACAGGGATTTAAAGCTGGCTACACCTTC. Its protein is CAWGQGFKAGYTF. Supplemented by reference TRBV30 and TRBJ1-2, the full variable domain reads SQTIHQWPATLVQPVGSPLSLECTVEGTSNPNLYWYRQAAGRGLQLLFYSVGIGQISSEVPQNLSASRPQDRQFILSSKKLLLSDSGFYLCAWGQGFKAGYTFGSGTRLTVV.

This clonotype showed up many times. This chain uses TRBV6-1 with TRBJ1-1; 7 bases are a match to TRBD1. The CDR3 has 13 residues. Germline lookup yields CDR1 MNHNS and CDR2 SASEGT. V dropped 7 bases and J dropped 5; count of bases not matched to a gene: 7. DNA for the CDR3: TGTGCCAGCACCCCAGGGGGGGTTACTGAAGCTTTCTTT. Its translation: CASTPGGVTEAFF.

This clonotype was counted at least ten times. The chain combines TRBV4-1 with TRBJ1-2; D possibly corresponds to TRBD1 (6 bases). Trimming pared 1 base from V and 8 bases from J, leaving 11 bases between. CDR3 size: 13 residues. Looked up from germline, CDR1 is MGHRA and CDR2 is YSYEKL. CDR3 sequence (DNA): TGCGCCAGCAGCCAAGGACAGGCGGCAGGCTACACCTTC. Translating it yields CASSQGQAAGYTF.

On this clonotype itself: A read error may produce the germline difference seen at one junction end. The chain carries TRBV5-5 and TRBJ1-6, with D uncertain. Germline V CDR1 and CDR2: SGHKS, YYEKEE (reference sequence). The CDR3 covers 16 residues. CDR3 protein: CTSSLERNNYNSPLHF. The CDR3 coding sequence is TGTACCAGCAGCTTAGAAAGGAACAATTATAATTCACCCCTCCACTTT.